In its sample, the clone carrying this TCR beta chain was seen a few times. Its antigen is not identified. These data are taken from a study of tumour-infiltrating T cells in Burkitt lymphoma. For the study at large: Overall and progression-free survival were predicted by productive clonality.

This CDR3 contains 15 residues. Between the trimmed V and J ends, which lost 0 bases and 4 bases, there was a span of 12 bases. The germline CDR1 and CDR2 sequences are SGHDN and FVKESK. General study points: Public clonotypes, several, appeared across numerous Burkitt lymphoma patients.

Generated by immunoSEQ multiplex PCR, the TCRdb table keeps only in-frame clones and is missing some. The table lists approximately 3,500 clones, 19% of them singletons. The specimen sequenced was tumor tissue. The chain carries TRBV14 and TRBJ1-1; D is undetermined. The receptor's source is a human donor with Burkitt lymphoma. The CDR3 loop reads CASSQESWYGTEAFF. The CDR3 nucleotides are TGTGCCAGCAGCCAAGAAAGTTGGTACGGCACTGAAGCTTTCTTT.